This T cell receptor beta chain derives from a study of T cell changes during pregnancy in multiple sclerosis. The protocol was immunoSEQ multiplex PCR, while the TCRdb copy is restricted to in-frame clones and leaves out a portion. Counted here are 40,000 to 55,000 clones, roughly nine tenths occurring once; the ten biggest clones make up 0.35% to 0.45%. The V and J ends lost 6 bases and 0 bases, in that order; junction bases with no gene match: 11. This CDR3 contains 15 residues. CDR1 and CDR2 (germline): SQVTM, ANQGSEA. Material: CD4+ T cells from peripheral blood mononuclear cells, obtained before pregnancy. The chain links TRBV29-1 to TRBJ2-7, with 7 bases that match TRBD1. This receptor was obtained from a female donor with multiple sclerosis, enrolled in a pregnancy study. The CDR3 region has the DNA TGCAGCGTCGCCAATCCGGGACAGTCCTCCTACGAGCAGTACTTC. Its translation is CSVANPGQSSYEQYF.